This T cell receptor (beta chain) came from a study of blood T cell repertoires in COVID-19. Background on the study: Acute and convalescent COVID-19 samples came from the United States, Italy and Spain. PBMCs, B-cell-depleted T cells, or T cells were the source of the cDNA or gDNA that made up the material.

Measured with immunoSEQ multiplex PCR; TCRdb has only the in-frame clones, and not every one. Of about 440,000 clones in the sample, roughly 91% were seen once. In regard to this clone: Within the sample, other DNA sequences also encode this same CDR3.

The sequencing input was PBMCs or T cells enriched from blood (not recorded which). This clonotype originated in a young man who had recovered from COVID-19.

CDR3 nucleotides: TGTGCCAGCAGCCCTCGAGGTAACACTGAAGCTTTCTTT. Its protein product is CASSPRGNTEAFF. The V call is TRBV11-2, the J call TRBJ1-1; D not resolved. Germline lookup yields CDR1 SGHAT and CDR2 FQNNGV. Between the trimmed V and J ends, which lost 5 bases and 2 bases, there was a span of 9 bases. The CDR3 has 13 amino acids.